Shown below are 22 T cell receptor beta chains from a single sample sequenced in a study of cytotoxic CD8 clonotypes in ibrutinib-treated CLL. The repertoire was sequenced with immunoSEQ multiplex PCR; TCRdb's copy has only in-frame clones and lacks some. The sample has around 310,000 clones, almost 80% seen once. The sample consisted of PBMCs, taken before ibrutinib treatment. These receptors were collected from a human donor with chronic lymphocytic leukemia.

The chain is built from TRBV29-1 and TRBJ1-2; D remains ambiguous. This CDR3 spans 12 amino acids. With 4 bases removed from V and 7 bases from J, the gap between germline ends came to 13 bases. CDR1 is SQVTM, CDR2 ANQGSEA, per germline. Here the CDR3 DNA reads TGCAGCGTTGTAGGTCTAACAAGTGGCTACACCTTC. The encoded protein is CSVVGLTSGYTF. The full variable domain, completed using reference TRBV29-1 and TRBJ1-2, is SAVISQKPSRDICQRGTSLTIQCQVDSQVTMMFWYRQQPGQSLTLIATANQGSEATYESGFVIDKFPISRPNLTFSTLTVSNMSPEDSSIYLCSVVGLTSGYTFGSGTRLTVV.

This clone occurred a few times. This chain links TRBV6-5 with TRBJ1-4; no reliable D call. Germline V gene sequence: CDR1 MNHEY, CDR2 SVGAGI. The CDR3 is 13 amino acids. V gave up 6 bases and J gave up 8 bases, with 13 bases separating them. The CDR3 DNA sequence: TGTGCCAGCAGGACTACGGCGGGAGAAAAACTGTTTTTT. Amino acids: CASRTTAGEKLFF.

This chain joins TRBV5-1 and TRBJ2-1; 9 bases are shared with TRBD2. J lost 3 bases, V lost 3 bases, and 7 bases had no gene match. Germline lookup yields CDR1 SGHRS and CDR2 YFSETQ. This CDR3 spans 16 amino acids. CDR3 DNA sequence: TGCGCCAGCAGCTCCCAGGCGGGAGGGATCTACAATGAGCAGTTCTTC. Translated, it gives CASSSQAGGIYNEQFF.

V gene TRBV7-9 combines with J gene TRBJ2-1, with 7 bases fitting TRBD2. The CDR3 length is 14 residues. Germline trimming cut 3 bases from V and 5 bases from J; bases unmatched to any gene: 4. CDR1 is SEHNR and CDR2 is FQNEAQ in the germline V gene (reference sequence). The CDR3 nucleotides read TGTGCCAGCAGCTTTTTCGCGGGGGACAATGAGCAGTTCTTC. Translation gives CASSFFAGDNEQFF.

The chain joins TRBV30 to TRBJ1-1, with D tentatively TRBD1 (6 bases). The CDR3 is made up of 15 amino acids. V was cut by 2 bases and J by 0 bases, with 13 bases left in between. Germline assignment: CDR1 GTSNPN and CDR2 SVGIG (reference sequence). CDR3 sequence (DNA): TGTGCCTGGAGTCGCATAGGGGGGATGAACACTGAAGCTTTCTTT. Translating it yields CAWSRIGGMNTEAFF.

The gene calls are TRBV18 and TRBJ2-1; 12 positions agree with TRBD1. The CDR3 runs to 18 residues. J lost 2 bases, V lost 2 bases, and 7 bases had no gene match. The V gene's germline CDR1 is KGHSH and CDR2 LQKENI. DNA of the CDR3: TGTGCCAGCTCACCATACCCGGGGACAGGGGGCGCCTACAATGAGCAGTTCTTC. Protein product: CASSPYPGTGGAYNEQFF.

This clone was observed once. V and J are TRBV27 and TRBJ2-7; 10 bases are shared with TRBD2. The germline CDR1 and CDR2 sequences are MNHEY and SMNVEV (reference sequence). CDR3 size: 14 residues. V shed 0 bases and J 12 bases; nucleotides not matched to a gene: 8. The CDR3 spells CASSLSSSGGLGYF. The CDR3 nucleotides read TGTGCCAGCAGTTTATCGTCTAGCGGGGGTCTCGGGTACTTC.

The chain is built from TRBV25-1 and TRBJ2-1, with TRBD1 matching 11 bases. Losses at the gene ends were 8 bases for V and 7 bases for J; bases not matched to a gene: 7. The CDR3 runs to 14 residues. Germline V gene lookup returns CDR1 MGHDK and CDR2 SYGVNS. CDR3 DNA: TGTGCCAGCGTCGGACAGGGGGCGCAAAATGAGCAGTTCTTC. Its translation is CASVGQGAQNEQFF. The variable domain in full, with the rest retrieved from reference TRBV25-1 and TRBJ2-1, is EADIYQTPRYLVIGTGKKITLECSQTMGHDKMYWYQQDPGMELHLIHYSYGVNSTEKGDLSSESTVSRIRTEHFPLTLESARPSHTSQYLCASVGQGAQNEQFFGPGTRLTVL.

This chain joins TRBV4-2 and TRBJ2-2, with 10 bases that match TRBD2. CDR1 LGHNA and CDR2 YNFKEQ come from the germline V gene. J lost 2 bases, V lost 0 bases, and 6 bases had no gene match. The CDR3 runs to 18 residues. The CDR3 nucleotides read TGTGCCAGCAGCCAAGATTTTGGACTAGCGGACAACACCGGGGAGCTGTTTTTT. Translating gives CASSQDFGLADNTGELFF.

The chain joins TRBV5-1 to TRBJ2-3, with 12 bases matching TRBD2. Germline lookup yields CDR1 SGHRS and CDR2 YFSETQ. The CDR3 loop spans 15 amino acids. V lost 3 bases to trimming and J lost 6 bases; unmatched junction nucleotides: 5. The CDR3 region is CASSWTSGILDTQYF. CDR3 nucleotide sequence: TGCGCCAGCAGCTGGACTAGCGGGATCTTGGATACGCAGTATTTT.

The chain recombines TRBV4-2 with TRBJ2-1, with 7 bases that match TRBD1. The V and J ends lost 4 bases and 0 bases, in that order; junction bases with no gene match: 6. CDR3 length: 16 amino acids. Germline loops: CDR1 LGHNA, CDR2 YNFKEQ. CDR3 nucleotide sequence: TGTGCCAGCAGCCGGGGCACAGGGGTCTCCTACAATGAGCAGTTCTTC. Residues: CASSRGTGVSYNEQFF.

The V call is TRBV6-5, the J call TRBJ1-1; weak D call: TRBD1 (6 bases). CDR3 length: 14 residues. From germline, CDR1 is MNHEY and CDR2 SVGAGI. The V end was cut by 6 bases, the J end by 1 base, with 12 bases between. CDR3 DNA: TGTGCCAGCAGCCTCTGGACAGCGAACACTGAAGCTTTCTTT. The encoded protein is CASSLWTANTEAFF.

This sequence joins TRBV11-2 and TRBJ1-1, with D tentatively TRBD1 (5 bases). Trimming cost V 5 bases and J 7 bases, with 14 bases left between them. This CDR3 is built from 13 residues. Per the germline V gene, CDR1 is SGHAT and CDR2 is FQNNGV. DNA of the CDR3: TGTGCCAGCAGCCCACAGGCCTCTCGTGAAGCTTTCTTT. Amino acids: CASSPQASREAFF.

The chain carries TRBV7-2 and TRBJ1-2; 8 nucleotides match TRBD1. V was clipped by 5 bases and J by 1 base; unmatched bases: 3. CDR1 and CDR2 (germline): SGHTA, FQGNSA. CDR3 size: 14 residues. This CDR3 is CASSLDRGNYGYTF. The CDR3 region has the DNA TGTGCCAGCAGCCTAGACAGGGGTAACTATGGCTACACCTTC.

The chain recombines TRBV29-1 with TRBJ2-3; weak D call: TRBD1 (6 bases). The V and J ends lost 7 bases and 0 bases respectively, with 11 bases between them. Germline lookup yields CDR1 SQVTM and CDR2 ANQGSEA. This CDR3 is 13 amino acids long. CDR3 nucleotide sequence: TGCAGCGGAGGACAGCCTAGCACAGATACGCAGTATTTT. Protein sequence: CSGGQPSTDTQYF.

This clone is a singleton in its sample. As DNA, the CDR3 is TGTGCCAGCAGCCCCGGGCCTCGGAGCACAGATACGCAGTATTTT. It encodes CASSPGPRSTDTQYF. The chain joins TRBV7-6 to TRBJ2-3; no definite D call. Germline CDR1 and CDR2: SGHVS and FNYEAQ. This CDR3 is 15 amino acids long. Trimming removed 5 bases from V and 0 bases from J, with 12 bases in between.

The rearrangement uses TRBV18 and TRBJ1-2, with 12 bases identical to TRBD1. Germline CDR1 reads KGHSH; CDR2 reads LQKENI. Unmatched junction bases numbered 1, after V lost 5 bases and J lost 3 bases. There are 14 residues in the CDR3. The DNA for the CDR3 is TGTGCCAGCTCAGGGACAGGGGGCGACTATGGCTACACCTTC. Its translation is CASSGTGGDYGYTF.

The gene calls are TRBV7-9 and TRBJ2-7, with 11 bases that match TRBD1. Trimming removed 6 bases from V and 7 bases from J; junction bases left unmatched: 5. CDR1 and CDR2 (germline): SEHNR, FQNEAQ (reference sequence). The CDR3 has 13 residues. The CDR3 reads CASRPGTGGEQYF. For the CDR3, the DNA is TGTGCCAGCAGACCCGGGACAGGGGGGGAGCAGTACTTC.

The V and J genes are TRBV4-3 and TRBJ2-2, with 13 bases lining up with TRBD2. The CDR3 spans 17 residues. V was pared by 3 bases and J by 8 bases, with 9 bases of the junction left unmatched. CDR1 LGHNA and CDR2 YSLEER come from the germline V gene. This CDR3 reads CASSQSTSGRASGELFF. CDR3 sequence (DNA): TGCGCCAGCAGCCAGTCTACTAGCGGGAGGGCCTCTGGGGAGCTGTTTTTT.

The CDR3 DNA reads TGTGCCTGGAGTAAGGGGATTGGAAAGACCCAGTACTTC. Protein sequence: CAWSKGIGKTQYF. The gene calls are TRBV30 and TRBJ2-5; D may be TRBD1 (5 bases). Trimming took off 2 bases at V and 6 bases at J, with 13 bases between the two ends. This CDR3 spans 13 amino acids. Germline V lookup: CDR1 GTSNPN, CDR2 SVGIG (reference sequence).

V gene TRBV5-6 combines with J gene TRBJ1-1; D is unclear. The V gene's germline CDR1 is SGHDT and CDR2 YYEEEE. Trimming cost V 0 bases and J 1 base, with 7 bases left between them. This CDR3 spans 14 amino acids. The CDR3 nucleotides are TGTGCCAGCAGCTTGGTCTGGGGGAACACTGAAGCTTTCTTT. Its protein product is CASSLVWGNTEAFF.

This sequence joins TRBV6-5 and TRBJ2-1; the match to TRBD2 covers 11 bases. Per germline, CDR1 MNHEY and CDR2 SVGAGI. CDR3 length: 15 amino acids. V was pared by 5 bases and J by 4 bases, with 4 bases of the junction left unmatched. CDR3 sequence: CASSTGTSGYNEQFF. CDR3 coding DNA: TGTGCCAGCAGTACCGGGACTAGCGGTTACAATGAGCAGTTCTTC.